Below are 27 T cell receptor beta chains sequenced from a single sample in a study of blood T cell repertoires in COVID-19. Sequencing was performed with immunoSEQ multiplex PCR; in TCRdb, only in-frame clones are kept and a portion is missing. The table lists about 71,000 clones, roughly 88% of them singletons. Material for sequencing was peripheral blood. The receptors were sampled from a man in his thirties or forties with acute or convalescent COVID-19.

This clone appeared a single time. The chain recombines TRBV5-1 with TRBJ1-3, with a possible D match to TRBD1 (6 bases). The V end lost 0 bases, the J end lost 0 bases, and 16 bases lay between the germline ends. CDR1 and CDR2 (germline): SGHRS, YFSETQ. The CDR3 has 18 amino acids. The CDR3 coding sequence is TGCGCCAGCAGCTTGGGGGACATATTAAACCTCTCTGGAAACACCATATATTTT. This encodes CASSLGDILNLSGNTIYF.

This chain links TRBV11-2 with TRBJ1-2; TRBD1 matches 10 bases. The CDR3 has 16 amino acids. Germline CDR1 is SGHAT and CDR2 is FQNNGV. The junction had 2 bases not matched to a gene; V was cut back by 1 base and J by 0 bases. Here the CDR3 reads CASSLVGQGSNYGYTF. DNA of the CDR3: TGTGCCAGCAGCTTAGTGGGACAGGGGTCTAACTATGGCTACACCTTC.

The V gene is TRBV7-2, the J gene TRBJ2-1; 12 bases match TRBD2. Germline loops: CDR1 SGHTA, CDR2 FQGNSA. V shed 4 bases, J shed 5 bases, and the junction held 3 bases outside the gene matches. CDR3 length: 15 residues. This chain's CDR3 is CASSSGTSGHNEQFF. The CDR3 bases are TGTGCCAGCAGCTCCGGGACTAGCGGGCACAATGAGCAGTTCTTC.

The chain carries TRBV5-1 and TRBJ1-2, with D possibly TRBD1 on 5 matching bases. The V gene lost 0 bases and the J gene lost 8 bases, with 14 bases spanning the gap. The germline V gene has CDR1 SGHRS and CDR2 YFSETQ. CDR3 length: 14 residues. CDR3 DNA sequence: TGCGCCAGCAGCTTGGGCCAGGGCGGTCTCGGCTACACCTTC. Translating gives CASSLGQGGLGYTF.

The chain employs TRBV6-1 and TRBJ2-7; the D is unclear. This CDR3 spans 14 amino acids. Germline V gene sequence: CDR1 MNHNS, CDR2 SASEGT. Trimming stripped 2 bases from V and 3 bases from J, with 11 bases between. CDR3 region: CASSEHPRDYEQYV. The CDR3, as DNA: TGTGCCAGCAGTGAACACCCGAGAGACTACGAGCAGTACGTC.

V gene TRBV18 combines with J gene TRBJ2-1, with TRBD1 identical over 8 bases. The CDR3 spans 15 residues. The J segment lost 2 bases and the V segment lost 6 bases, leaving 6 bases of the junction unmatched. CDR1 KGHSH and CDR2 LQKENI come from the germline V gene. The CDR3 DNA sequence: TGTGCCAGCTCCCAGGGACAGGCGACCTACAATGAGCAGTTCTTC. Translating gives CASSQGQATYNEQFF.

For this clone: The same CDR3 arises from other DNA sequences in this sample as well. The chain uses TRBV2 and TRBJ1-6; D uncertain. Germline V CDR1 and CDR2: SNHLY, FYNNEI. The CDR3 loop spans 14 amino acids. Deletions cut 0 bases from V and 7 bases from J, with 7 bases between. The CDR3 protein is CASSEARVNSPLHF. The CDR3 coding sequence is TGTGCCAGCAGTGAAGCGCGGGTGAATTCACCCCTCCACTTT.

The J gene is TRBJ1-6, the V gene TRBV2; D is unresolved. Germline lookup yields CDR1 SNHLY and CDR2 FYNNEI. The CDR3 is made up of 15 amino acids. V dropped 2 bases and J dropped 7 bases, with 12 bases sitting between them. The CDR3 is CASSERTPGNSPLHF. CDR3 DNA sequence: TGTGCCAGCAGTGAAAGGACCCCGGGGAATTCACCCCTCCACTTT.

This chain joins TRBV3-1 (or the pseudogene TRBV3-2) and TRBJ2-1; D may be TRBD2 (6 bases). Germline loops: CDR1 LGHDT, CDR2 YNNKEL (reference sequence). The CDR3 sequence is 16 residues long. V dropped 1 base and J dropped 9 bases, with 19 bases sitting between them. CDR3 region: CASSQGGGYGSIEQFF. The CDR3 DNA is TGTGCCAGCAGCCAAGGTGGAGGGTACGGGAGTATTGAGCAGTTCTTC.

Remarks on this clone: The junction departs from germline at one end; a sequencing error may be responsible. J is TRBJ2-1 and V is TRBV9, with D perhaps TRBD2 (6 bases). CDR1 SGDLS and CDR2 YYNGEE come from the germline V gene. This CDR3 has 14 amino acids. The CDR3 nucleotides read TGTGCCAGCGGCGTCGGGGGTGGGAACAATGAGCAGTTCTTC. This encodes CASGVGGGNNEQFF.

The rearrangement links TRBV24-1 to TRBJ1-6; 7 bases fit TRBD1. Per the germline V gene, CDR1 is KGHDR and CDR2 is SFDVKD. V dropped 7 bases and J dropped 12; count of bases not matched to a gene: 8. This CDR3 comprises 13 residues. The CDR3 DNA reads TGTGCCACCAGAAGGGACAGTAGCGGACCCCTCCACTTT. This encodes CATRRDSSGPLHF.

CDR3 DNA sequence: TGTGCCAGCAGCGCCGGGACAGGGGTGGAAGAGACCCAGTACTTC. Translated, it gives CASSAGTGVEETQYF. The chain recombines TRBV7-9 with TRBJ2-5, with 10 bases lining up with TRBD1. V lost 5 bases to trimming and J lost 3 bases; unmatched junction nucleotides: 6. The germline CDR1 and CDR2 sequences are SEHNR and FQNEAQ (reference sequence). The CDR3 has 15 residues.

The J gene is TRBJ1-5, the V gene TRBV4-2; D might be TRBD1 (6 bases). Germline V CDR1 and CDR2: LGHNA, YNFKEQ. The CDR3 covers 15 residues. V shed 1 base and J shed 6 bases, with 13 bases lying between them. CDR3 DNA: TGTGCCAGCAGCCAAGTTGCAGGGGAGGGTCAGCCCCAGCATTTT. Amino acid sequence: CASSQVAGEGQPQHF.

This sequence joins TRBV5-5 and TRBJ2-6; 7 bases align to TRBD1. Germline V gene data show CDR1 as SGHKS and CDR2 as YYEKEE (reference sequence). The CDR3 loop spans 16 amino acids. V was clipped by 2 bases and J by 3 bases; unmatched bases: 5. CDR3 nucleotide sequence: TGTGCCAGCAGCTTTAGACAGGGTAGTGGGGCCAACGTCCTGACTTTC. Translated: CASSFRQGSGANVLTF.

CDR3 in DNA: TGTGCCAGCAGCGGCCGGACAGGGCAGGCTGAAGCTTTCTTT. This gives the protein CASSGRTGQAEAFF. The chain uses TRBV11-1 and TRBJ1-1; 8 bases align to TRBD1. The germline V gene encodes CDR1 SGHAT and CDR2 FQDESV (reference sequence). With 5 bases clipped from V and 6 bases from J, the junction kept 8 bases outside the gene matches. The length of the CDR3 is 14 residues.

This chain uses TRBV10-3 with TRBJ1-1; 7 nucleotides match TRBD1. Trimming at V came to 11 bases and at J to 0 bases, leaving 6 bases not matched to a gene. The germline V gene encodes CDR1 ENHRY and CDR2 SYGVKD. There are 13 residues in the CDR3. This chain's CDR3 is CAVRQGLNTEAFF. The CDR3 DNA reads TGTGCCGTAAGACAGGGATTGAACACTGAAGCTTTCTTT.

The chain is built from TRBV5-3 and TRBJ2-7; possibly TRBD1 for D (5 bases). TRBV5-3 is flagged as an ORF with uncertain function. V lost 4 bases and J lost 6, with 11 bases in between. The CDR3 consists of 12 residues. The CDR3 sequence is CARSATEVEQYF. In nucleotides, the CDR3 is TGTGCCAGAAGCGCGACAGAGGTCGAGCAGTACTTC.

CDR3 loop: CASSLDTSGPYEQYF. The CDR3 bases are TGTGCCAGCAGCTTAGATACTAGCGGACCCTACGAGCAGTACTTC. The chain is built from TRBV11-2 and TRBJ2-7, with 8 positions matching TRBD2. Germline V CDR1 and CDR2: SGHAT, FQNNGV. V lost 0 bases to trimming and J lost 2 bases; unmatched junction nucleotides: 3. The CDR3 loop spans 15 amino acids.

V usage is TRBV7-2 and J usage is TRBJ1-1; tentative D call: TRBD1 (5 bases). The CDR3 has 14 residues. Germline V gives CDR1 SGHTA, CDR2 FQGNSA. V lost 0 bases and J 3 bases, leaving 8 bases between the germline ends. Here the CDR3 DNA reads TGTGCCAGCAGCTTAGCTGGCAGGGACACTGAAGCTTTCTTT. Translated, it gives CASSLAGRDTEAFF.

The chain is built from TRBV14 and TRBJ2-1; D gene unclear. Germline V gene data show CDR1 as SGHDN and CDR2 as FVKESK. This CDR3 comprises 13 residues. V was cut by 2 bases and J by 0 bases, with 2 bases left in between. The CDR3 spells CASSQLSYNEQFF. The CDR3 DNA reads TGTGCCAGCAGCCAACTCTCCTACAATGAGCAGTTCTTC.

The chain has TRBV21-1 and TRBJ1-6; the table gives TRBD1 as D, unverified against the DNA. TRBV21-1 is termed a pseudogene. The CDR3 covers 17 residues. CDR3 in amino acids: CASSFRTGEFYNSPLHF. CDR3 DNA: TGTGCCAGCAGCTTCCGGACAGGGGAATTCTATAATTCACCCCTCCACTTT.

The J gene is TRBJ2-3, the V gene TRBV6-6, with 9 nucleotides matching TRBD2. The germline V gene encodes CDR1 MNHNY and CDR2 SVGAGI (reference sequence). With V trimmed by 4 bases and J by 5 bases, 7 bases remained unmatched. The CDR3 totals 15 residues. CDR3 in DNA: TGTGCCAGCAGTTCGACTAGCGGAGCCCTAGATACGCAGTATTTT. It translates to CASSSTSGALDTQYF.

The chain combines TRBV7-8 with TRBJ1-1, with no clear D. CDR1 SGHVS and CDR2 FQNEAQ come from the germline V gene. Deletions cut 5 bases from V and 2 bases from J, with 9 bases between. The CDR3 contains 13 residues. The CDR3 region is CASSRLFNTEAFF. In nucleotides, the CDR3 is TGTGCCAGCAGCCGACTCTTCAACACTGAAGCTTTCTTT.

The chain recombines TRBV5-6 with TRBJ2-1; D is possibly TRBD2 (6 bases). The CDR3 runs 16 residues. Between the trimmed V and J ends, which lost 4 bases and 0 bases, there was a span of 14 bases. From germline, CDR1 is SGHDT and CDR2 YYEEEE. CDR3 sequence: CASSAGAGFSYNEQFF. Written as DNA, the CDR3 is TGTGCCAGCAGCGCCGGGGCGGGATTCTCCTACAATGAGCAGTTCTTC.

This clone was recorded once. The J gene is TRBJ2-7, the V gene TRBV18, with 7 bases lining up with TRBD1. Germline values: CDR1 KGHSH, CDR2 LQKENI. V dropped 1 base and J dropped 4; count of bases not matched to a gene: 7. The CDR3 length is 15 residues. The CDR3 spells CASSPRDSRRYEQYF. CDR3 DNA sequence: TGTGCCAGCTCACCACGGGACAGTAGACGGTACGAGCAGTACTTC.

The J gene is TRBJ2-7, the V gene TRBV11-2, with 7 bases aligning to TRBD1. Germline loops: CDR1 SGHAT, CDR2 FQNNGV. This CDR3 contains 16 residues. J gave up 2 bases and V 2 bases, and 9 bases lay outside the gene matches. The CDR3 region has the DNA TGTGCCAGCAGCTTAAAGGTAGGACAGGAGGCCTACGAGCAGTACGTC. Translation gives CASSLKVGQEAYEQYV.

The J gene is TRBJ1-1, the V gene TRBV20-1; maybe TRBD1 (6 bases). The germline V gene has CDR1 DFQATT and CDR2 SNEGSKA (reference sequence). V lost 3 bases and J 8 bases, leaving 10 bases between the germline ends. This CDR3 has 11 amino acids. The CDR3 DNA reads TGCAGTGCTAGTCCCGACAGGGAAGCTTTCTTT. This encodes CSASPDREAFF.